This T cell receptor beta chain was sequenced during a study of metastatic and nonmetastatic thyroid tumors. Study context: The authors compared repertoires across blood and tumor or nodule tissue from malignant and benign thyroid patients.

Original methodology: CDR3 was compared across clinicopathological groups, and the resulting differences were used to build a distant-metastasis classifier for papillary thyroid cancer. TCRdb reprocessed the PCR reads via MiXCR. Clone size and V and J calls follow TCRdb, not the original study. The table shows tens of thousands of clones, with approximately 12% occurring only once. Patients underwent thyroid surgery, and none had received any treatment before it. This CDR3 is 14 amino acids long. Trimming cost V 4 bases and J 3 bases, with 13 bases left between them. In germline, CDR1 is SGHAT, CDR2 FQNNGV. Concerning this clone itself: Its antigen is still unknown.

Study-wide points: A significant increase in TCR beta diversity was reportedly seen in malignant thyroid tumors relative to benign nodules, in blood and tumor.

Sequenced: blood. This chain joins TRBV11-2 and TRBJ2-7, with a weak D call TRBD2 (6 bases). The receptor comes from a male donor with papillary thyroid cancer or a benign thyroid nodule (not recorded which). Some clones in this sample may be carry-over from other donors' samples. The CDR3 protein is CASSSRGSDYEQYF. CDR3 nucleotide sequence: TGTGCCAGCAGCTCCCGGGGGAGTGACTACGAGCAGTACTTC.